Listed below are T cell receptor beta chains from one sample, sequenced in a study of CD8 T cells in Susac syndrome. TCRdb re-called the immunoSEQ multiplex PCR reads through MiXCR, storing one row per CDR3 protein. This sample has 210,000 or so distinct CDR3 sequences; roughly 92% occur once, and the top ten carry 0.1% to 0.15%. The sequenced sample consisted of CD8+ T cells from PBMCs. These receptors came from a human donor with multiple sclerosis. The CDR3 runs from the conserved cysteine through the conserved F or W.

TRBV4-1	TRBJ2-1	CASGQGVGREQFF
TRBV6-5	TRBJ2-1	CASSYRAGEQFF
TRBV14	TRBJ2-1	CASSQTTSGLNEQFF
TRBV5-4	TRBJ1-1	CASSLGGIELNTEAFF
TRBV27	TRBJ2-1	CASSFVQGANYNEQFF
TRBV27	TRBJ2-7	CASSSNSYEQYF
TRBV30	TRBJ2-3	CASDRGTTDTQYF
TRBV7-8	TRBJ1-1	CASSLDLRMDTEAFF
TRBV4-3	TRBJ2-7	CASSHRTSTAYEQYF
TRBV19	TRBJ2-7	CASSATGFGEQYF
TRBV15	TRBJ1-5	CATSRSDQPQHF
TRBV30	TRBJ2-4	CAWSVRDRKNIQYF
TRBV7-9	TRBJ2-7	CASSLSGLAQAYEQYF
TRBV7-9	TRBJ2-7	CASSVGLADEQYF
TRBV13	TRBJ2-5	CASSTNRRETQYF
TRBV7-3	TRBJ1-2	CASSIRVTSYTF
TRBV5-4	TRBJ2-1	CASSHSSYNEQFF
TRBV7-9	TRBJ2-1	CASSPPRLDTEQFF
TRBV2	TRBJ1-2	CASSEPLGYPNENGYTF
TRBV6-2/TRBV6-3	TRBJ1-1	CASSYSTGSTEAFF
TRBV12-3/TRBV12-4	TRBJ2-1	CASSYPGAGYNEQFF
TRBV4-3	TRBJ1-1	CASSQEERTAHEAFF
TRBV12-3/TRBV12-4	TRBJ2-1	CASSLKLHMYNEQFF
TRBV6-1	TRBJ2-5	CASSPPGRAGVETQYF
TRBV7-9	TRBJ2-5	CASSRGQVEETQYF
TRBV4-2	TRBJ1-2	CASSQEGTLYGYTF
TRBV5-6	TRBJ2-5	CASTSGGRETQYF
TRBV29-1	TRBJ2-5	CSVADPQLLETQYF
TRBV6-5	TRBJ1-1	CASSSYTHSADTEAFF
TRBV7-2	TRBJ2-5	CASSLEAGTSLKETQYF
TRBV12-3/TRBV12-4	TRBJ2-4	CASREIAKNIQYF
TRBV20-1	TRBJ2-7	CSARDAAGLAGVDEQYF
TRBV25-1	TRBJ2-1	CASSEYGAEPYNEQFF
TRBV27	TRBJ2-7	CASSAGPGQVSYEQYF
TRBV4-1	TRBJ1-2	CASSQIGELYGYTF
TRBV19	TRBJ2-3	CASEAAWGRSDTQYF
TRBV19	TRBJ2-5	CASSPPGGTQYF
TRBV27	TRBJ2-5	CASRKGFLEQETQYF
TRBV12-3/TRBV12-4	TRBJ1-2	CASSGRLNYGYTF
TRBV7-9	TRBJ1-1	CASSSNPDGNTEAFF
TRBV18	TRBJ2-7	CASAEDRAYEQYF
TRBV4-2	TRBJ2-7	CASSHAMGLAGTYEQYF
TRBV19	TRBJ1-6	CASSSLGAKSPLHF
TRBV19	TRBJ2-7	CASSRLAGGEQYF
TRBV13	TRBJ2-5	CASSYGTLGKETQYF
TRBV25-1	TRBJ2-1	CASSGLADRGLFF
TRBV30	TRBJ2-7	CAWSGLSGGSSSYEQYF